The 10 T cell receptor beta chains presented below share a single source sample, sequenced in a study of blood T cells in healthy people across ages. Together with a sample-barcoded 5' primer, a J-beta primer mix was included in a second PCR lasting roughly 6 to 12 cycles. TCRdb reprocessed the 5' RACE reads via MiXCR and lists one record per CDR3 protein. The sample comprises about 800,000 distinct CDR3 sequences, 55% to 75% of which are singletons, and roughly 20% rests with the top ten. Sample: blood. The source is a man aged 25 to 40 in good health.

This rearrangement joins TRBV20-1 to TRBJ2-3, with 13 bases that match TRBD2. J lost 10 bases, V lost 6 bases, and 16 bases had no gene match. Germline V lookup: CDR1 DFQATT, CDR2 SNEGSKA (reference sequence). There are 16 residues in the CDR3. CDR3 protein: CSAAGGLAGVGDAQYF. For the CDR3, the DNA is TGCAGTGCGGCGGGAGGACTAGCGGGAGTAGGGGATGCGCAGTATTTT.

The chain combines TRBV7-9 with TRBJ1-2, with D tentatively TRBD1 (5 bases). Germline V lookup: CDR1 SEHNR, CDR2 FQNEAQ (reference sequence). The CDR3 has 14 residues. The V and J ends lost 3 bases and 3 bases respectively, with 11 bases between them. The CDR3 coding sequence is TGTGCCAGCAGCTTCGCAGGGTCCTACTATGGCTACACCTTC. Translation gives CASSFAGSYYGYTF.

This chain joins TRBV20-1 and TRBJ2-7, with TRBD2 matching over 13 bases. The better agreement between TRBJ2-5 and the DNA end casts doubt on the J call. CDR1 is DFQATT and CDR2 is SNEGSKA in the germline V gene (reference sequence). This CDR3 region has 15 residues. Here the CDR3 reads CSAVSGTSGTETQYF. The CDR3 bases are TGCAGTGCTGTTAGTGGGACTAGCGGGACAGAGACCCAGTACTTC.

Written as DNA, the CDR3 is TGCGCCAGCAGCTCGACCGCGGGAGTTACCTACAATGAGCAGTTCTTC. Protein product: CASSSTAGVTYNEQFF. The chain uses TRBV5-1 and TRBJ2-1; 7 bases map to TRBD2. V was pared by 3 bases and J by 2 bases, with 8 bases of the junction left unmatched. CDR3 length: 16 residues. CDR1 and CDR2 (germline): SGHRS, YFSETQ.

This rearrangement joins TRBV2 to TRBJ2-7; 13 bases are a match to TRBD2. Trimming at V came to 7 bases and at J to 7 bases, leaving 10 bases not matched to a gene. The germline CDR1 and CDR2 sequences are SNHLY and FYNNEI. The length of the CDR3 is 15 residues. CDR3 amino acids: CASNLMTSGGSEQYF. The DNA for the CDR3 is TGTGCCAGCAATTTGATGACTAGCGGGGGGAGTGAGCAGTACTTC.

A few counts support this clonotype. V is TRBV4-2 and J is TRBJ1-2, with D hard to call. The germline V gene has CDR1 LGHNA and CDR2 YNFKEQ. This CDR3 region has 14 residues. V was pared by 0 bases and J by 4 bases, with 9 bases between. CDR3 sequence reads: CASSQDTELYGYTF. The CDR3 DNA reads TGTGCCAGCAGCCAAGACACGGAACTCTATGGCTACACCTTC.

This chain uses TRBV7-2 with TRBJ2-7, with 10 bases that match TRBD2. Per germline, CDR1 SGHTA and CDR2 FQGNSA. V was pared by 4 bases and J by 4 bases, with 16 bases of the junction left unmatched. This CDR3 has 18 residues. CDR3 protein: CASSSPAGGWDSRYEQYF. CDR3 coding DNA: TGTGCCAGCAGCTCTCCAGCGGGGGGGTGGGATTCTAGGTACGAGCAGTACTTC.

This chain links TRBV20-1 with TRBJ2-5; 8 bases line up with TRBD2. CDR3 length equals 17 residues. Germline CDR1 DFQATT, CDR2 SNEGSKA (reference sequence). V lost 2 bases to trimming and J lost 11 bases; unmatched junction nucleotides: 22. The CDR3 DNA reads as TGCAGTGCTAGAAGGCCTCGGGGAGCGGGAGTTGTTGATGAGCAGTACTTC. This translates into CSARRPRGAGVVDEQYF.

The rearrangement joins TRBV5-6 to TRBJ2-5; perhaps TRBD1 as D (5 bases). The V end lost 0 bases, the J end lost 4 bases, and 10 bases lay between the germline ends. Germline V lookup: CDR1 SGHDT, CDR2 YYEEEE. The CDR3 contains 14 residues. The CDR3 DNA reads TGTGCCAGCAGCTTGGAATCAGGGATAGAGACCCAGTACTTC. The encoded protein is CASSLESGIETQYF.

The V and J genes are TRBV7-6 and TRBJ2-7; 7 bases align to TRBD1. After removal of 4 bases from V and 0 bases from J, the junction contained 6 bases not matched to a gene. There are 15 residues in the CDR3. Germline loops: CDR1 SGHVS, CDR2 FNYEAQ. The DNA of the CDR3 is TGTGCCAGCAGCTCAGGACAGGATAGCTCCTACGAGCAGTACTTC. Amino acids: CASSSGQDSSYEQYF.